This T cell receptor (beta chain) was documented in a study of blood T cell repertoires in COVID-19. Study background: Cohort 3 recovered donors had two negative PCRs, clearance, or symptom resolution. There were acute and convalescent COVID-19 samples, and they came from the United States, Italy and Spain.

The V end was cut by 8 bases, the J end by 4 bases, with 14 bases between. The CDR3 sequence is 13 residues long. CDR1 and CDR2 from the germline V gene are MDHEN and SYDVKM. The table lists this clone with a count of one. In the study's own analysis: Reference gene primer amplification gave nucleated cell count estimates. TCRdb keeps only in-frame clones here, not all; method: immunoSEQ multiplex PCR. The DNA was the basis for D and trimming; V, J and clone size are from that table. The sample includes some 200,000 clones, more than 75% of them seen just once. The receptor comes from a man in his thirties or forties in a cohort exposed to, infected with or recovered from COVID-19 (not recorded which). Material for sequencing was PBMCs or T cells enriched from blood (not recorded which). The chain uses TRBV28 and TRBJ2-5; the D gene is possibly TRBD1 (5 bases). CDR3 sequence reads: CASGDQGGETQYF. The CDR3 DNA reads as TGTGCCAGCGGTGACCAGGGCGGAGAGACCCAGTACTTC.